The 16 T cell receptor beta chains given below trace back to one sample, sequenced in a study of blood T cell repertoires in COVID-19. TCRdb keeps only in-frame clones here, not all; method: immunoSEQ multiplex PCR. The repertoire has 250,000 or so clones, around 86% of them found once; the top ten carry 5.2%. The sequenced material came from peripheral blood. These receptor sequences come from a woman aged 60 to 75 with COVID-19, enrolled during active disease.

This clone has a handful of counts. The chain uses TRBV4-2 and TRBJ1-1, with TRBD1 matching 8 bases. J was trimmed by 10 bases and V by 1 base; bases with no gene match: 8. The CDR3 extends over 14 amino acids. CDR1 LGHNA and CDR2 YNFKEQ come from the germline V gene. This chain's CDR3 is CASSQVRQGKGAFF. The CDR3 DNA follows: TGTGCCAGCAGCCAAGTTCGACAGGGGAAAGGAGCTTTCTTT.

The J gene is TRBJ1-2, the V gene TRBV21-1; TRBD1, as called in the table, went unchecked against the DNA. TRBV21-1 is a pseudogene locus. The CDR3 consists of 14 residues. Written as DNA, the CDR3 is TGTGCCAGCAGCACCCTGACAGGGACCTATGGCTACACCTTC. Amino acid sequence: CASSTLTGTYGYTF.

V and J are TRBV6-6 and TRBJ1-3; 7 nucleotides match TRBD1. Germline V gene sequence: CDR1 MNHNY, CDR2 SVGAGI (reference sequence). The CDR3 is 11 residues long. Trimming at V came to 6 bases and at J to 9 bases, leaving 2 bases not matched to a gene. The CDR3 loop reads CASSQGGTIYF. CDR3 nucleotides: TGTGCCAGCAGCCAGGGGGGCACCATATATTTT.

In DNA, the CDR3 is TGTGCCAGCTCAGCACAGGGGGCCTACGAGCAGTACTTC. This translates into CASSAQGAYEQYF. The rearrangement links TRBV18 to TRBJ2-7; 8 nucleotides match TRBD1. With 5 bases clipped from V and 2 bases from J, the junction kept 2 bases outside the gene matches. Germline V gene lookup returns CDR1 KGHSH and CDR2 LQKENI. This CDR3 contains 13 residues.

The V and J genes are TRBV24-1 and TRBJ2-1; weak D call: TRBD2 (7 bases). This CDR3 comprises 15 residues. Trimming cost V 6 bases and J 6 bases, with 17 bases left between them. The V gene's germline CDR1 is KGHDR and CDR2 SFDVKD. CDR3 amino acids: CATSKERGTINEQFF. CDR3 DNA: TGTGCCACCAGTAAGGAGAGGGGGACTATCAATGAGCAGTTCTTC.

The chain has TRBV30 and TRBJ1-1; D is perhaps TRBD1 (5 bases). Germline lookup yields CDR1 GTSNPN and CDR2 SVGIG (reference sequence). Trimming took off 2 bases at V and 3 bases at J, with 25 bases between the two ends. The CDR3 runs to 18 residues. The CDR3 loop is CAWSLPSRGGVVYTEAFF. Here the CDR3 DNA reads TGTGCCTGGAGTCTTCCCTCCCGGGGGGGGGTTGTGTACACTGAAGCTTTCTTT.

This rearrangement joins TRBV9 to TRBJ2-2, with TRBD2 matching 11 bases. Germline CDR1 reads SGDLS; CDR2 reads YYNGEE. This CDR3 is 16 amino acids long. V lost 3 bases and J lost 6; bases outside the gene matches: 7. The CDR3, as DNA: TGTGCCAGCAGCGAAATAGCGGGAGGGCCCGCCGGGGAGCTGTTTTTT. Its protein product is CASSEIAGGPAGELFF. The full variable domain, with the rest looked up from reference TRBV9 and TRBJ2-2, is DSGVTQTPKHLITATGQRVTLRCSPRSGDLSVYWYQQSLDQGLQFLIQYYNGEERAKGNILERFSAQQFPDLHSELNLSSLELGDSALYFCASSEIAGGPAGELFFGEGSRLTVL.

The chain recombines TRBV6-2 or TRBV6-3 with TRBJ1-1, with 9 bases lining up with TRBD1. The ends lost 5 bases at V and 4 bases at J; junction bases unmatched: 8. This CDR3 has 15 amino acids. The germline V gene has CDR1 MNHEY and CDR2 SVGEGT. The CDR3: CASSKTTGGFTEAFF. The CDR3, as DNA: TGTGCCAGCAGTAAGACGACAGGGGGTTTCACTGAAGCTTTCTTT.

The chain is built from TRBV7-2 and TRBJ2-3; D is unclear. Germline-derived CDR1 and CDR2 are SGHTA and FQGNSA. Trimming left V 5 bases short and J 2 bases short, with 17 bases between. The CDR3 runs 16 residues. The CDR3 sequence: CASSPPRVGYTDTQYF. For the CDR3, the DNA is TGTGCCAGCAGCCCCCCCCGGGTAGGCTACACAGATACGCAGTATTTT.

This sequence joins TRBV2 and TRBJ1-5; D remains unclear. This CDR3 region has 14 residues. With 4 bases removed from V and 6 bases from J, the gap between germline ends came to 13 bases. Germline-derived CDR1 and CDR2 are SNHLY and FYNNEI. The CDR3 reads CASSAAQPGQPQHF. Here the CDR3 DNA reads TGTGCCAGCAGTGCCGCCCAACCCGGTCAGCCCCAGCATTTT.

V is TRBV15 and J is TRBJ1-4, with 7 bases that match TRBD1. The CDR3 has 14 amino acids. Germline CDR1 reads LNHNV; CDR2 reads YYDKDF (reference sequence). V lost 7 bases to trimming and J lost 8 bases; unmatched junction nucleotides: 10. CDR3 coding DNA: TGTGCCACCATTGACGACAGGGACGGGGAAAAACTGTTTTTT. Protein sequence: CATIDDRDGEKLFF.

The chain employs TRBV9 and TRBJ2-3, with D possibly matching TRBD1 (5 bases). The length of the CDR3 is 15 residues. Germline CDR1 SGDLS, CDR2 YYNGEE. V was cut by 4 bases and J by 4 bases, with 16 bases left in between. This CDR3 is CASSSRQGSPDTQYF. The CDR3 nucleotides read TGTGCCAGCAGCTCCCGCCAGGGATCCCCAGATACGCAGTATTTT. Full variable domain (remainder filled in from reference TRBV9 and TRBJ2-3): DSGVTQTPKHLITATGQRVTLRCSPRSGDLSVYWYQQSLDQGLQFLIQYYNGEERAKGNILERFSAQQFPDLHSELNLSSLELGDSALYFCASSSRQGSPDTQYFGPGTRLTVL.

This sequence joins TRBV6-6 and TRBJ1-2; 7 bases line up with TRBD1. This CDR3 has 16 residues. Trimming took 2 bases from V and 1 from J; bases not matched to a gene: 7. Germline V gene lookup returns CDR1 MNHNY and CDR2 SVGAGI (reference sequence). The DNA for the CDR3 is TGTGCCAGCAGTTACGAGGGGGCGTTAAGTAACTATGGCTACACCTTC. Amino acids: CASSYEGALSNYGYTF.

The chain uses TRBV5-1 and TRBJ1-2; 10 bases are a match to TRBD1. Germline-derived CDR1 and CDR2 are SGHRS and YFSETQ. The V and J ends lost 3 bases and 4 bases, in that order; junction bases with no gene match: 9. This CDR3 contains 16 residues. CDR3 nucleotides: TGCGCCAGCAGCTCTAATGACAGGGGGCAAATCTATGGCTACACCTTC. This gives the protein CASSSNDRGQIYGYTF.

This clone was seen many times. The rearrangement links TRBV4-1 to TRBJ2-7, with 7 nucleotides matching TRBD1. V gave up 8 bases and J gave up 2 bases; unmatched junction bases: 12. The CDR3 consists of 15 residues. CDR1 and CDR2 from the germline V gene are MGHRA and YSYEKL. The CDR3 bases are TGCGCCAGCGCCGGGACAGTTCGCCGCACCTACGAGCAGTACTTC. This sequence encodes CASAGTVRRTYEQYF.

This chain uses TRBV7-2 with TRBJ2-7; TRBD2 matches 9 bases. J lost 7 bases, V lost 5 bases, and 3 bases had no gene match. This CDR3 has 12 amino acids. Per the germline V gene, CDR1 is SGHTA and CDR2 is FQGNSA. CDR3 region: CASSLGLAEQYF. CDR3 nucleotide sequence: TGTGCCAGCAGCCTCGGACTAGCGGAGCAGTACTTC.